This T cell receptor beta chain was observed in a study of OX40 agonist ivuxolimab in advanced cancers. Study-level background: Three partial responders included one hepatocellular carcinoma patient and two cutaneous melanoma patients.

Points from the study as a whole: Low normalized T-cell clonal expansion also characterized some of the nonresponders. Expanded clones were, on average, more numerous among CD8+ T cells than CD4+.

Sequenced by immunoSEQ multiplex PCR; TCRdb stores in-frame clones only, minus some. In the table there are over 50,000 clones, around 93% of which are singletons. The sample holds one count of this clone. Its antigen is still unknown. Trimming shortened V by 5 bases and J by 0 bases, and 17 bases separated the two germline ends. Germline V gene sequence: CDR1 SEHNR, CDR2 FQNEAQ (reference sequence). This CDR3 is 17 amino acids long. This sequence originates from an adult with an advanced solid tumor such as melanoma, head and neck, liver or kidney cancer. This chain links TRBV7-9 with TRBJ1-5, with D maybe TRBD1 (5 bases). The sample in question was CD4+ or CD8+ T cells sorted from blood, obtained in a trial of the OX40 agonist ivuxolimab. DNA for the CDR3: TGTGCCAGCAGCGGGGCCAAGGACTGGGATAGCAATCAGCCCCAGCATTTT. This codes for CASSGAKDWDSNQPQHF.